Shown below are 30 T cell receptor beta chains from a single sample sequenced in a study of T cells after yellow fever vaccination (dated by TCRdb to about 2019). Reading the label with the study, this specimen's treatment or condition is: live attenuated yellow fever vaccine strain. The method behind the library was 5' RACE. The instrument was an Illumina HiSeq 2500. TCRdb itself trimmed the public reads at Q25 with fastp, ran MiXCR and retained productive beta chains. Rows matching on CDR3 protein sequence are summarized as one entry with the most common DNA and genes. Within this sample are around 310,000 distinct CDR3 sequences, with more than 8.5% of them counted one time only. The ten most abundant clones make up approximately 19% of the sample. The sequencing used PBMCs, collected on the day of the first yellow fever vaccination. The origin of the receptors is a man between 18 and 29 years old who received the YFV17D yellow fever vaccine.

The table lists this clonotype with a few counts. CDR3 amino acids: CASSLLPPLTGELFF. The CDR3 region has the DNA TGCGCCAGCAGCTTGTTGCCCCCTCTAACCGGGGAGCTGTTTTTT. The chain employs TRBV5-1 and TRBJ2-2; unclear D gene. V dropped 1 base and J dropped 5 bases, with 12 bases sitting between them. The CDR3 spans 15 residues. Germline V CDR1 and CDR2: SGHRS, YFSETQ.

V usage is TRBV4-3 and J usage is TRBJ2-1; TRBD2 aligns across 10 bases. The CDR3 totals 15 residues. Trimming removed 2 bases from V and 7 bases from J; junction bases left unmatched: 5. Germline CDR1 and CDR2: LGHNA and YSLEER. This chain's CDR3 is CASSQYLAGANEQFF. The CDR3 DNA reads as TGCGCCAGCAGCCAATACCTAGCGGGGGCTAATGAGCAGTTCTTC.

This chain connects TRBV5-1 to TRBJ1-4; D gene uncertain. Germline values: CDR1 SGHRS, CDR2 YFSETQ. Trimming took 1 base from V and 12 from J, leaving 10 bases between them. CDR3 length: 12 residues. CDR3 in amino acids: CASSLSEGELFF. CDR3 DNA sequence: TGCGCCAGCAGCTTGTCCGAGGGTGAACTGTTTTTT.

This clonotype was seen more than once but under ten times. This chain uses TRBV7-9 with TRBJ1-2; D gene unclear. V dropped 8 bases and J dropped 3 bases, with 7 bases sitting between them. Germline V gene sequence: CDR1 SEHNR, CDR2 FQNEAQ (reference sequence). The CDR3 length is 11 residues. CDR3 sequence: CASALYYGYTF. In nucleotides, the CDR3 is TGTGCCAGCGCCTTATACTATGGCTACACCTTC.

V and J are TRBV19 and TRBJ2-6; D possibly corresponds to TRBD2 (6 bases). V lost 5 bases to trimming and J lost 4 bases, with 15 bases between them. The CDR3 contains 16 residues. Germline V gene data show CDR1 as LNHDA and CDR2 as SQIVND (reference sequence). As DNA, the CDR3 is TGTGCCAGTAGTCCGGAGGGACCTGGAGGGGCCAACGTCCTGACTTTC. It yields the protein CASSPEGPGGANVLTF.

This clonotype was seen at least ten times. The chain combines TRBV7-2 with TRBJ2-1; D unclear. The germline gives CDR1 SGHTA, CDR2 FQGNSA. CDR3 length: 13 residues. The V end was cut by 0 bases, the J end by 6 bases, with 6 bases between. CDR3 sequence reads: CASSLAAFNEQFF. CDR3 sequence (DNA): TGTGCCAGCAGCTTAGCGGCTTTCAATGAGCAGTTCTTC.

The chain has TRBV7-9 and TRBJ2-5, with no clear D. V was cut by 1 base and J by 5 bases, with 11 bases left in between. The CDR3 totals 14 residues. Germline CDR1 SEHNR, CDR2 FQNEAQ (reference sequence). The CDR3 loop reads CASSLDPSWETQYF. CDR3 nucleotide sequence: TGTGCCAGCAGCTTAGACCCTAGTTGGGAGACCCAGTACTTC.

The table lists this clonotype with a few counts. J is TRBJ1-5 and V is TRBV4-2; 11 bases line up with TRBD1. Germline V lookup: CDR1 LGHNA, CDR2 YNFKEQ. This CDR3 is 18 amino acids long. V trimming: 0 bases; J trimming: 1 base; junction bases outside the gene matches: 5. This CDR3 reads CASSQDRDRGDSNQPQHF. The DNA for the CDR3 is TGTGCCAGCAGCCAAGACCGGGACAGGGGGGACAGCAATCAGCCCCAGCATTTT.

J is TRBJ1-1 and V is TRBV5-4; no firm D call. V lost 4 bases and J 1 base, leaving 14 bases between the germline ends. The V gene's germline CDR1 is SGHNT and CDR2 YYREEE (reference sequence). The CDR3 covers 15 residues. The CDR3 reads CASSTDGQANTEAFF. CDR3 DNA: TGTGCCAGCAGCACGGATGGTCAGGCGAACACTGAAGCTTTCTTT.

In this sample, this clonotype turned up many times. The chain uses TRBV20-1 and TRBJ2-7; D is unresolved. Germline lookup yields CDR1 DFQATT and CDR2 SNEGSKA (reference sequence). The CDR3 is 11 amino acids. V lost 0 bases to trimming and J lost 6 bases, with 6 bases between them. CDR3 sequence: CSARDGAEQYV. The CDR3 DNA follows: TGCAGTGCTAGAGACGGAGCCGAGCAGTACGTC.

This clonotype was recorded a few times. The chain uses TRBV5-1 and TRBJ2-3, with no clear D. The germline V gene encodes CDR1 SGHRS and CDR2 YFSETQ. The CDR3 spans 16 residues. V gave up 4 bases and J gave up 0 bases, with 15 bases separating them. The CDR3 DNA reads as TGCGCCAGCAGCCTAAAACCGGTGCTAAGCACAGATACGCAGTATTTT. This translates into CASSLKPVLSTDTQYF.

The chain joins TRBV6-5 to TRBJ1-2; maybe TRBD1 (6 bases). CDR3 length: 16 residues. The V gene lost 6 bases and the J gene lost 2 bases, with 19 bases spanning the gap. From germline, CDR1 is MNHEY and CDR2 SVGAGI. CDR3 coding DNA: TGTGCCAGCAGCGCGGGGGGGGGGCAAAGGAACTATGGCTACACCTTC. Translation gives CASSAGGGQRNYGYTF.

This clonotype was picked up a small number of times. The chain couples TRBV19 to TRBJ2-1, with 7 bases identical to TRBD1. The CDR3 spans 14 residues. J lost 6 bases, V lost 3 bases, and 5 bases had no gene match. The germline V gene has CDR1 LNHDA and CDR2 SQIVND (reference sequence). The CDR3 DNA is TGTGCCAGTAGTATTTATCCAGGGGGCAATGAGCAGTTCTTC. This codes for CASSIYPGGNEQFF.

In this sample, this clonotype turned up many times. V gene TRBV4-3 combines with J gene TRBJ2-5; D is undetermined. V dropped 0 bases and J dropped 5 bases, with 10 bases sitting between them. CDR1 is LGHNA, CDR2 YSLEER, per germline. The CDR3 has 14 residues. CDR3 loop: CASSQDTGSETQYF. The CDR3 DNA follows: TGCGCCAGCAGCCAAGATACGGGTTCGGAGACCCAGTACTTC.

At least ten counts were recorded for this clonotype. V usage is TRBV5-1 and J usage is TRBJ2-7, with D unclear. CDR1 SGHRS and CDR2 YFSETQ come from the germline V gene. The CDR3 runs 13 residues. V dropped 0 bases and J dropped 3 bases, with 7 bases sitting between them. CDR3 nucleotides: TGCGCCAGCAGCTTGGGCTATCTCTACGAGCAGTACTTC. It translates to CASSLGYLYEQYF.

This CDR3 is CASSARQGEEEKLFF. The DNA for the CDR3 is TGTGCCAGCAGCGCCCGACAGGGGGAGGAGGAAAAACTGTTTTTT. The rearrangement joins TRBV7-2 to TRBJ1-4, with 9 nucleotides matching TRBD1. CDR1 is SGHTA, CDR2 FQGNSA, per germline. The junction had 9 bases not matched to a gene; V was cut back by 5 bases and J by 8 bases. The CDR3 loop spans 15 amino acids.

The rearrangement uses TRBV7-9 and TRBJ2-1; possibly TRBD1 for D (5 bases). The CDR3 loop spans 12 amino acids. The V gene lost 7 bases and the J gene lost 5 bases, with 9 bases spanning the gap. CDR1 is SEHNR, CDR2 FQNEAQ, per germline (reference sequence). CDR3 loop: CASTRQHNEQFF. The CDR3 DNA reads TGTGCCAGCACCCGACAGCACAATGAGCAGTTCTTC.

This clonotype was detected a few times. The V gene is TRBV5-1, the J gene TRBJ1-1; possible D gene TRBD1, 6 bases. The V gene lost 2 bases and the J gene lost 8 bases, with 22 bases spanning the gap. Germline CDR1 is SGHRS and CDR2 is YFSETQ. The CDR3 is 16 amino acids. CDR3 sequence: CASSFDQSGTKLEAFF. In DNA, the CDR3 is TGCGCCAGCAGCTTCGACCAGTCCGGGACAAAGCTAGAAGCTTTCTTT.

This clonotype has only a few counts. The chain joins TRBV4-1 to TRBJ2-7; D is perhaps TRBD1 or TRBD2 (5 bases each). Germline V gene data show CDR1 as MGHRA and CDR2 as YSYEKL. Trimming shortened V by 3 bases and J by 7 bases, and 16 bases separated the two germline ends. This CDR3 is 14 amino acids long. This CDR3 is CASSHAGSQREQYF. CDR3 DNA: TGCGCCAGCAGCCACGCAGGGAGTCAACGAGAGCAGTACTTC.

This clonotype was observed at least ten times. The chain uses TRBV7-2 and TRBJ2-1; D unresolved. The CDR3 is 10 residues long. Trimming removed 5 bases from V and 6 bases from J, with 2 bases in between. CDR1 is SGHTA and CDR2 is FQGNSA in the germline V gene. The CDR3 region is CASSGNEQFF. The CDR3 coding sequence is TGTGCCAGCAGCGGCAATGAGCAGTTCTTC. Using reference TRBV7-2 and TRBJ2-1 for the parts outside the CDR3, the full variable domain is GAGVSQSPSNKVTEKGKDVELRCDPISGHTALYWYRQSLGQGLEFLIYFQGNSAPDKSGLPSDRFSAERTGGSVSTLTIQRTQQEDSAVYLCASSGNEQFFGPGTRLTVL.

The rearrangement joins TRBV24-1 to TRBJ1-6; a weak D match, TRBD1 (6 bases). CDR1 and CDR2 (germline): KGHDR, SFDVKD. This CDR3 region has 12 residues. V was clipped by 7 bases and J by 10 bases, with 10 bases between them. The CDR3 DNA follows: TGTGCCACCAGACAGGGAGGCTCACCCCTCCACTTT. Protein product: CATRQGGSPLHF.

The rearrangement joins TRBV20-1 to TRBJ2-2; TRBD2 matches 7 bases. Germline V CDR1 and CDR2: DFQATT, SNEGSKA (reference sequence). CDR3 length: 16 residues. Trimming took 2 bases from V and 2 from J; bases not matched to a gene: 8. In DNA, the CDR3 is TGCAGTGCTAGACCCCTAGCGGACCCCAACACCGGGGAGCTGTTTTTT. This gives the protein CSARPLADPNTGELFF.

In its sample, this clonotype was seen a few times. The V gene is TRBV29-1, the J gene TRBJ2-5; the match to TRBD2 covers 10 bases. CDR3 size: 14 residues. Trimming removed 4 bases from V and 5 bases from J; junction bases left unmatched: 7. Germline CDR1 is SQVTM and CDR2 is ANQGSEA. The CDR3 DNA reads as TGCAGCGTTGTCGAGCGGGGGGGCCATGAGACCCAGTACTTC. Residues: CSVVERGGHETQYF.

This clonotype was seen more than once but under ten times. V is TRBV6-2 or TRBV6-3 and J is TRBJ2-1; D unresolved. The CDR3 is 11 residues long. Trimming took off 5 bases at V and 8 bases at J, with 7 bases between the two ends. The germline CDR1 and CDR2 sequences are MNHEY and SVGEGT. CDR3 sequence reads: CASSPFHEQFF. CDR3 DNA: TGTGCCAGCAGTCCCTTTCATGAGCAGTTCTTC.

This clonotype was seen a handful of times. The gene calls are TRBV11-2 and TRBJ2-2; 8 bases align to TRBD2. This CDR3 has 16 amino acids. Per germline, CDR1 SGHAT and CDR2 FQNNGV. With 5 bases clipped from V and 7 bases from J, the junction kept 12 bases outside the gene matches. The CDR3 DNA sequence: TGTGCCAGCAGCCCCCTCGGGTTAGCGGGGTTCGGGGAGCTGTTTTTT. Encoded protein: CASSPLGLAGFGELFF.

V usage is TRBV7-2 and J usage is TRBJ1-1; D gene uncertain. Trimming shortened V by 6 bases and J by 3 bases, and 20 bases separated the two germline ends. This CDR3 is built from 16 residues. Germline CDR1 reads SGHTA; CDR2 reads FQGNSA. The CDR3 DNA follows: TGTGCCAGCAGACTAATCCCACAGAGGTCGGACACTGAAGCTTTCTTT. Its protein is CASRLIPQRSDTEAFF. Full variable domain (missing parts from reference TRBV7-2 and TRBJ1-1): GAGVSQSPSNKVTEKGKDVELRCDPISGHTALYWYRQSLGQGLEFLIYFQGNSAPDKSGLPSDRFSAERTGGSVSTLTIQRTQQEDSAVYLCASRLIPQRSDTEAFFGQGTRLTVV.

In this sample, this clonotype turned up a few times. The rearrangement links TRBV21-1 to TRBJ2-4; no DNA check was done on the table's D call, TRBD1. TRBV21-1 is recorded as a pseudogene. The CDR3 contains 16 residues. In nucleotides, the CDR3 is TGTGCCAGCGCGAACAGGGGCCATGGGGCCAAAAACATTCAGTACTTC. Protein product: CASANRGHGAKNIQYF.

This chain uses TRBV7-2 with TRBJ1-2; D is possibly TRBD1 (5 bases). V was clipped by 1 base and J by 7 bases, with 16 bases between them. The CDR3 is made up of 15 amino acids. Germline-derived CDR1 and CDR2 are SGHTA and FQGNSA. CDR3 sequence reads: CASSLGGRDTAGYTF. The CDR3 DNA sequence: TGTGCCAGCAGCTTAGGAGGCAGGGATACGGCTGGCTACACCTTC.

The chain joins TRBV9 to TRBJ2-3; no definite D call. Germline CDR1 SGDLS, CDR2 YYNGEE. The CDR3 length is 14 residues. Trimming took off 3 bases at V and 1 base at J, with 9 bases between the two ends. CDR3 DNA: TGTGCCAGCAGCGCCGCTTACGGCACAGATACGCAGTATTTT. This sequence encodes CASSAAYGTDTQYF.

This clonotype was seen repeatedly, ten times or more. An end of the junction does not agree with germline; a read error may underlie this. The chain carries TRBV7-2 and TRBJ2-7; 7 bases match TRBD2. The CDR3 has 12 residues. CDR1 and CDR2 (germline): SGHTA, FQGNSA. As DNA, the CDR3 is TGTGCCAGCAGCTTACCCCCCGGAGCGGGGTGGTTC. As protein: CASSLPPGAGWF. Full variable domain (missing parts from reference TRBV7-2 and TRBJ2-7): GAGVSQSPSNKVTEKGKDVELRCDPISGHTALYWYRQSLGQGLEFLIYFQGNSAPDKSGLPSDRFSAERTGGSVSTLTIQRTQQEDSAVYLCASSLPPGAGWFGPGTRLTVT.